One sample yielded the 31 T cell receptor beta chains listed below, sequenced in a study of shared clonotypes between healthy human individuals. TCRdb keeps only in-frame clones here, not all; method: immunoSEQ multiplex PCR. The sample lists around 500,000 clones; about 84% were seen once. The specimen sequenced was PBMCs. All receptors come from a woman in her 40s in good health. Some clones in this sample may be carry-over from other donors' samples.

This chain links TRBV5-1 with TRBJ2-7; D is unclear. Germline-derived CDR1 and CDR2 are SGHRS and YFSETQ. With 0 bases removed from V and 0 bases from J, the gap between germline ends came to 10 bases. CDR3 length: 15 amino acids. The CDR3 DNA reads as TGCGCCAGCAGCTTGGATGGCAGAAGCTCCTACGAGCAGTACTTC. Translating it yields CASSLDGRSSYEQYF. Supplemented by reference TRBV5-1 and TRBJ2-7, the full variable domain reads KAGVTQTPRYLIKTRGQQVTLSCSPISGHRSVSWYQQTPGQGLQFLFEYFSETQRNKGNFPGRFSGRQFSNSRSEMNVSTLELGDSALYLCASSLDGRSSYEQYFGPGTRLTVT.

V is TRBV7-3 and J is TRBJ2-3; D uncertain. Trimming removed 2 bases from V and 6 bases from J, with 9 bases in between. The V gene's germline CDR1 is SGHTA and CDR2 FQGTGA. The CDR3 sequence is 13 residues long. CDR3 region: CASSLAVPDTQYF. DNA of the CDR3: TGTGCCAGCAGCTTAGCAGTTCCCGATACGCAGTATTTT.

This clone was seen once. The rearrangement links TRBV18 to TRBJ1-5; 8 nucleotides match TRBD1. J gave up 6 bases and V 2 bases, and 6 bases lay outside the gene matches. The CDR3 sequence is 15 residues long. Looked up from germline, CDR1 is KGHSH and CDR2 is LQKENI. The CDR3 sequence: CASSPATGALQPQHF. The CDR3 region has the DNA TGTGCCAGCTCACCAGCGACAGGGGCTCTTCAGCCCCAGCATTTT. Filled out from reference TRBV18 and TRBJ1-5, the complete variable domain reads NAGVMQNPRHLVRRRGQEARLRCSPMKGHSHVYWYRQLPEEGLKFMVYLQKENIIDESGMPKERFSAEFPKEGPSILRIQQVVRGDSAAYFCASSPATGALQPQHFGDGTRLSIL.

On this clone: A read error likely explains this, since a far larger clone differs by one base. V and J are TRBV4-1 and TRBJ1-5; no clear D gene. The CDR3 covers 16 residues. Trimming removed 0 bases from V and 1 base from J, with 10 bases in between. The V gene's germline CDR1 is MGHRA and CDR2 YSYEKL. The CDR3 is CASSQDSPGSNQPQHF. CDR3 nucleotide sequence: TGCGCCAGCAGCCAAGATTCCCCGGGAAGCAATCAGCCCCAGCATTTT.

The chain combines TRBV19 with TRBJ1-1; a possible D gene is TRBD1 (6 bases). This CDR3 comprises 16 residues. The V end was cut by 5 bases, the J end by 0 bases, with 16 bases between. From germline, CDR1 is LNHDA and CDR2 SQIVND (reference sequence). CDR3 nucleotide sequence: TGTGCCAGTAGTGAGCAGTACAGGGTGATGAACACTGAAGCTTTCTTT. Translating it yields CASSEQYRVMNTEAFF. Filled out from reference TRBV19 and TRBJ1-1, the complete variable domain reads DGGITQSPKYLFRKEGQNVTLSCEQNLNHDAMYWYRQDPGQGLRLIYYSQIVNDFQKGDIAEGYSVSREKKESFPLTVTSAQKNPTAFYLCASSEQYRVMNTEAFFGQGTRLTVV.

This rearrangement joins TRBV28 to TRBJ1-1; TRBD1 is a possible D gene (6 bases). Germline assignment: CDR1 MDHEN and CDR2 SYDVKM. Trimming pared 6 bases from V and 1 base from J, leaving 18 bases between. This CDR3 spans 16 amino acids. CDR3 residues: CASSRDTPAANTEAFF. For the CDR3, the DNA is TGTGCCAGCAGCCGGGACACCCCGGCAGCGAACACTGAAGCTTTCTTT.

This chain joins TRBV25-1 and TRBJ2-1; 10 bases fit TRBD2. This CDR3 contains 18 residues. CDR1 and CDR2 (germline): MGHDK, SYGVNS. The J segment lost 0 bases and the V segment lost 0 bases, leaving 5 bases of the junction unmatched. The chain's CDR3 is CASSEYGASGSSYNEQFF. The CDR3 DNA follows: TGTGCCAGCAGTGAATATGGGGCTAGCGGGAGCTCCTACAATGAGCAGTTCTTC. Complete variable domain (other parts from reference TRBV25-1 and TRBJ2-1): EADIYQTPRYLVIGTGKKITLECSQTMGHDKMYWYQQDPGMELHLIHYSYGVNSTEKGDLSSESTVSRIRTEHFPLTLESARPSHTSQYLCASSEYGASGSSYNEQFFGPGTRLTVL.

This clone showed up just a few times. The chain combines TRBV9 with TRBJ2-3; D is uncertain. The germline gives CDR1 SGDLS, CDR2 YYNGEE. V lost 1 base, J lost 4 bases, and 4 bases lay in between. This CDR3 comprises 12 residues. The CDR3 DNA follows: TGTGCCAGCAGCGTAAGTCCAGATACGCAGTATTTT. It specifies CASSVSPDTQYF.

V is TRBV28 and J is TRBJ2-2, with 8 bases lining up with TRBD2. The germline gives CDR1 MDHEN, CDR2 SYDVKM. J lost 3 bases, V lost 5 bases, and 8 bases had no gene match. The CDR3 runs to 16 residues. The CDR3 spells CASSSVGREDTGELFF. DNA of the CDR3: TGTGCCAGCAGTAGCGTAGGGCGGGAGGACACCGGGGAGCTGTTTTTT.

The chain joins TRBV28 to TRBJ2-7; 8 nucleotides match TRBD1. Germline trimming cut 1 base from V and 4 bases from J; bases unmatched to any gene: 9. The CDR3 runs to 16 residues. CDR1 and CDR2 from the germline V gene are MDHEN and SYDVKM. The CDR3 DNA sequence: TGTGCCAGCAGTTTATTCGGACAGGGAATTGTGTACGAGCAGTACTTC. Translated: CASSLFGQGIVYEQYF.

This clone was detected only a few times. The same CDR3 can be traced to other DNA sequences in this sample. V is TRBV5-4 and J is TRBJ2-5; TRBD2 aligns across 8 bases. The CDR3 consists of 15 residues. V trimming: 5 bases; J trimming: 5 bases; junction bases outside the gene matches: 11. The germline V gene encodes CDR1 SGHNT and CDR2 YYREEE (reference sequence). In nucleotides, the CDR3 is TGTGCCAGCAGTTCTGGGACGTCGGGGGGGGAGACCCAGTACTTC. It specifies CASSSGTSGGETQYF.

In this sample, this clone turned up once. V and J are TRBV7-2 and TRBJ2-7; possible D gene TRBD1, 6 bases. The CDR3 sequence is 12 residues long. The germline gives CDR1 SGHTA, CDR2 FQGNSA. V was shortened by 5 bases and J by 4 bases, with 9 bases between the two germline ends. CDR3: CASSQQGYEQYF. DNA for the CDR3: TGTGCCAGCAGCCAACAGGGTTACGAGCAGTACTTC.

CDR3 nucleotides: TGTGCCAGCAGCTTAGCGGAGGGGGTGGAGACCCAGTACTTC. Protein: CASSLAEGVETQYF. J is TRBJ2-5 and V is TRBV7-9; either TRBD1 or TRBD2 may supply D (6 bases each). CDR3 length: 14 amino acids. Deletions cut 0 bases from V and 5 bases from J, with 10 bases between. The V gene's germline CDR1 is SEHNR and CDR2 FQNEAQ (reference sequence).

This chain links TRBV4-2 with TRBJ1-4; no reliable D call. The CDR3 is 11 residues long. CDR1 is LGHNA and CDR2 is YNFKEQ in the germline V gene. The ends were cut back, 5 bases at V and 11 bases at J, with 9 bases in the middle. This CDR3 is CASSYLGKLFF. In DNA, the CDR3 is TGTGCCAGCAGCTACTTGGGGAAACTGTTTTTT.

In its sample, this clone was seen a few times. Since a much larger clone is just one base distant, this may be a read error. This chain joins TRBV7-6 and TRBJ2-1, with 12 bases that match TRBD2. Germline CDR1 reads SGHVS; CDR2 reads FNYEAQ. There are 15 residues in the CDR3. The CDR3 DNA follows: TGTGCCAGCAGCTTTGGGACTAGCGGGTCCAATGAGCAGCTCTTC. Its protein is CASSFGTSGSNEQLF. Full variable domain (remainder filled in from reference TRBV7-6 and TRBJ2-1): GAGVSQSPRYKVTKRGQDVALRCDPISGHVSLYWYRQALGQGPEFLTYFNYEAQQDKSGLPNDRFSAERPEGSISTLTIQRTEQRDSAMYRCASSFGTSGSNEQLFGPGTRLTVL.

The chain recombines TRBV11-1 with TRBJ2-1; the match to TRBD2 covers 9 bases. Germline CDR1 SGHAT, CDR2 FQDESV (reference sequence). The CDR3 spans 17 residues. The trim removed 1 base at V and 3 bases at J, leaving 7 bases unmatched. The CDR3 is CASSLGRAGGSYNEQFF. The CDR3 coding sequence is TGTGCCAGCAGCTTAGGTCGTGCGGGAGGGAGCTACAATGAGCAGTTCTTC.

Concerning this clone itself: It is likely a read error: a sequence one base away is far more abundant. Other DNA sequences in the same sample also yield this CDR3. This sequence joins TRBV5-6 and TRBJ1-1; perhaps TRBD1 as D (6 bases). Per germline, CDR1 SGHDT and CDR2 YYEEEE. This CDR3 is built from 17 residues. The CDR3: CASSASRGTSVSTEAFF. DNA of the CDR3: TGTGCCAGCAGCGCGAGCCGGGGGACATCGGTGAGCACTGAGGCTTTCTTT.

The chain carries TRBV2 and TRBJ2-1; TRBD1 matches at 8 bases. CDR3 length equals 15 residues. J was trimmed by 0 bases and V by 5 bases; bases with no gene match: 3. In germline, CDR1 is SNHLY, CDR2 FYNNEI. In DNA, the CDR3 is TGTGCCAGCAGTACCCAGGGGGCCTCCTACAATGAGCAGTTCTTC. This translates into CASSTQGASYNEQFF.

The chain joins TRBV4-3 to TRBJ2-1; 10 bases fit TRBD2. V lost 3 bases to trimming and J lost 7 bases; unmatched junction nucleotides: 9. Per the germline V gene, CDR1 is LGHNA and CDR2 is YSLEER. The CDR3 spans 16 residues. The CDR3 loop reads CASSHLAGASGNEQFF. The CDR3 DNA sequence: TGCGCCAGCAGCCACCTAGCGGGAGCTTCGGGGAATGAGCAGTTCTTC.

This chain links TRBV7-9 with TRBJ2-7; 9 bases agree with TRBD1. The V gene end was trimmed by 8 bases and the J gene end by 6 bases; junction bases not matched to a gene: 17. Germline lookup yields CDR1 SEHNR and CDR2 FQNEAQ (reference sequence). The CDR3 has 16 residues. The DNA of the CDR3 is TGTGCCAGCGGTCTCCGACGAGGGACAGGGTTAATCGAGCAGTACTTC. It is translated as CASGLRRGTGLIEQYF.

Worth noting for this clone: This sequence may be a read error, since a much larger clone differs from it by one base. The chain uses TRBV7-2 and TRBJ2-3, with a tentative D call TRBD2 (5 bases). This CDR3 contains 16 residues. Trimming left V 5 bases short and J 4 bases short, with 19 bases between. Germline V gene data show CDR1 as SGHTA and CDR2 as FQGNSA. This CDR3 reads CASSTRGGRVADTQYF. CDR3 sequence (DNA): TGTGCCAGCAGCACGCGTGGCGGGCGGGTGGCAGATACGCAGTATTTT.

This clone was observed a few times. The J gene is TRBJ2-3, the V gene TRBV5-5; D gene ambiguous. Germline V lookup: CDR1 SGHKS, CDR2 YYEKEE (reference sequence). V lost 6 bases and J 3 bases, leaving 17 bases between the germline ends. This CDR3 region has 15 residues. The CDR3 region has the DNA TGTGCCAGCATCTCCCAACCAGCGCGGACAGATACGCAGTATTTT. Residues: CASISQPARTDTQYF.

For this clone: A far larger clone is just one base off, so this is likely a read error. The CDR3 bases are TGTGCCAGCAGCATCCGGGACAGGGCTTACCAAGAGACCCAGTACTTC. Its protein is CASSIRDRAYQETQYF. The J gene is TRBJ2-5, the V gene TRBV7-9, with TRBD1 matching over 9 bases. Unmatched junction bases numbered 7, after V lost 5 bases and J lost 0 bases. The CDR3 loop spans 16 amino acids. Germline-derived CDR1 and CDR2 are SEHNR and FQNEAQ (reference sequence). The entire variable domain, with the rest obtained from reference TRBV7-9 and TRBJ2-5, is as follows: DTGVSQNPRHKITKRGQNVTFRCDPISEHNRLYWYRQTLGQGPEFLTYFQNEAQLEKSRLLSDRFSAERPKGSFSTLEIQRTEQGDSAMYLCASSIRDRAYQETQYFGPGTRLLVL.

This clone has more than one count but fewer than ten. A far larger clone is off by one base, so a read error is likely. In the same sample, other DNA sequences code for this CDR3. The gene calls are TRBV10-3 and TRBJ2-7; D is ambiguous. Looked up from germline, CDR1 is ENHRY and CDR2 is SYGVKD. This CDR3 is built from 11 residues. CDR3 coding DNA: TGTGCCATCAGTGAAGGGTACGAGCAGTACTTT. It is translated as CAISEGYEQYF.

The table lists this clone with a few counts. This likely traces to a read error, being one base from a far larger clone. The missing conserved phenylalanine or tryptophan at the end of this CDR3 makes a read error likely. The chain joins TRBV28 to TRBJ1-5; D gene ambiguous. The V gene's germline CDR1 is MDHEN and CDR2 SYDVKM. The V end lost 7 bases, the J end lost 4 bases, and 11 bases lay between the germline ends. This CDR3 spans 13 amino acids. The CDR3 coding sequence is TGTGCCAGCAACCGTGGGGAGAATCAGCCCCAGCATTCT. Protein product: CASNRGENQPQHS.

The CDR3 coding sequence is TGTGCCAGCAGCGTAGGATCAGAGAACTACGAGCAGTACTTC. It encodes CASSVGSENYEQYF. J is TRBJ2-7 and V is TRBV9; no definite D call. Trimming left V 0 bases short and J 3 bases short, with 10 bases between. The germline V gene has CDR1 SGDLS and CDR2 YYNGEE. The CDR3 loop spans 14 amino acids.

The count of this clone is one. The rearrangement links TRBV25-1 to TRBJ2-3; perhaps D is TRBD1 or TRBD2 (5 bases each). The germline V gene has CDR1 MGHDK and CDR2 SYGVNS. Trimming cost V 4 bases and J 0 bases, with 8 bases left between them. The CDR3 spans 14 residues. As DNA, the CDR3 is TGTGCCAGCAGTGGGGACGGGAGCACAGATACGCAGTATTTT. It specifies CASSGDGSTDTQYF.

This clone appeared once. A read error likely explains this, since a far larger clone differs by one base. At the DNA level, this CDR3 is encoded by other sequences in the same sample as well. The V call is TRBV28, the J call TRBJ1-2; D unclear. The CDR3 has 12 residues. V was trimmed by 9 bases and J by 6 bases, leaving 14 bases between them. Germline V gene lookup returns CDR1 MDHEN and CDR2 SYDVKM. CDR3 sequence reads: CASSPPRDGYTF. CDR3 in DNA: TGTGCCAGTAGTCCCCCCCGGGATGGCTACACCTTC.

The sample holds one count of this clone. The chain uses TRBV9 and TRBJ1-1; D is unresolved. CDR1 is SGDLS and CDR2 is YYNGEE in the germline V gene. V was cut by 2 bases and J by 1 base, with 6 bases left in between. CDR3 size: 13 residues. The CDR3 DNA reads TGTGCCAGCAGCGTTCAGGAGAACACTGAAGCTTTCTTT. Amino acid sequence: CASSVQENTEAFF.

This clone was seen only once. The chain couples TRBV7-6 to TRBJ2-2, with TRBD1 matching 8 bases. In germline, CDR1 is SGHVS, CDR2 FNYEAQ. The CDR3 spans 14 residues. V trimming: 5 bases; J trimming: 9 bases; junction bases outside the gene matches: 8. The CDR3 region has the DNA TGTGCCAGCAGCCCGACAGGGGTGCTTAGGGAGCTGTTTTTT. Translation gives CASSPTGVLRELFF.

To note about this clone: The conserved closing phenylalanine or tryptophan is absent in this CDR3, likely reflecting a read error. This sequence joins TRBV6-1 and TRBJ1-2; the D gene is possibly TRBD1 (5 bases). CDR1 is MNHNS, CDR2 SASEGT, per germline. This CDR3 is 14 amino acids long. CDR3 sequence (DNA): TGTGCTAGCACCCGGGAGAGGGGCTCCTATGGCTACACCCTC. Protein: CASTRERGSYGYTL.